This TCR beta chain emerged from a study of blood T cell repertoires in COVID-19. The overall study: T cells, B-cell-depleted T cells, or PBMCs supplied cDNA or gDNA.

This CDR3 has 13 residues. Germline-derived CDR1 and CDR2 are MDHEN and SYDVKM. Trimming left V 5 bases short and J 7 bases short, with 14 bases between. Data came from immunoSEQ multiplex PCR; TCRdb stores just in-frame clones and leaves some out. This table holds under 35,000 clones, 80% to 90% found once. The TCR was taken from a woman in her 50s with active COVID-19. The V and J genes are TRBV28 and TRBJ1-1; the D is unclear. The specimen was peripheral blood. The DNA of the CDR3 is TGTGCCAGCAGTCCAATTACTTCGGTTGAAGCTTTCTTT. Translating gives CASSPITSVEAFF.